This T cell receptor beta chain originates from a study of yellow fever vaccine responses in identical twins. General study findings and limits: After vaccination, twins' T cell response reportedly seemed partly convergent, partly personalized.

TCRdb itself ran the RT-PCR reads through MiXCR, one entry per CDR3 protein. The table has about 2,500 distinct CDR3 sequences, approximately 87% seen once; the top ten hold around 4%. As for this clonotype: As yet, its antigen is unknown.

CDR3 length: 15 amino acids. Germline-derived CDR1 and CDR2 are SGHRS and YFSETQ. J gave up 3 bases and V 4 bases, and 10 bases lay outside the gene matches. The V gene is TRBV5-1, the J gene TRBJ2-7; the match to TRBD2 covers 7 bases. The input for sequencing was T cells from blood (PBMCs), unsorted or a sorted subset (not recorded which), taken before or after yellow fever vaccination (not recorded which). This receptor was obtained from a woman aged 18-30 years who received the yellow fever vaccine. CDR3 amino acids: CASSPTGGSGYEQYF. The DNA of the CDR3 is TGCGCCAGCAGCCCGACGGGGGGATCGGGCTACGAGCAGTACTTC. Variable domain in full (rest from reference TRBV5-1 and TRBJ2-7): KAGVTQTPRYLIKTRGQQVTLSCSPISGHRSVSWYQQTPGQGLQFLFEYFSETQRNKGNFPGRFSGRQFSNSRSEMNVSTLELGDSALYLCASSPTGGSGYEQYFGPGTRLTVT.